The 17 T cell receptor beta chains given below trace back to one sample, sequenced in a study of blood T cell repertoires in COVID-19. Here immunoSEQ multiplex PCR was the method, and the copy in TCRdb shows in-frame clones only, minus some. The sample gives a few hundred thousand clones, less than 90% of which show up once; around 3% is in the top ten. The specimen was PBMCs or T cells enriched from blood (not recorded which). These receptors were collected from a woman in her twenties or thirties who had recovered from COVID-19.

In DNA, the CDR3 is TGTGCCACCAGCAGAGAGCGGAAGAACACTGAAGCTTTCTTT. Its translation is CATSRERKNTEAFF. The chain recombines TRBV15 with TRBJ1-1; D is undetermined. The CDR3 has 14 residues. Germline CDR1 and CDR2: LNHNV and YYDKDF (reference sequence). Between the trimmed V and J ends, which lost 0 bases and 1 base, there was a span of 6 bases.

V usage is TRBV19 and J usage is TRBJ1-4, with 9 bases aligning to TRBD1. Germline lookup yields CDR1 LNHDA and CDR2 SQIVND (reference sequence). Losses at the gene ends were 3 bases for V and 5 bases for J; bases not matched to a gene: 4. The CDR3 covers 15 residues. CDR3 residues: CASSIVGTGNEKLFF. The CDR3 region has the DNA TGTGCCAGTAGTATTGTCGGGACAGGGAATGAAAAACTGTTTTTT. The entire variable domain, with the rest obtained from reference TRBV19 and TRBJ1-4, is as follows: DGGITQSPKYLFRKEGQNVTLSCEQNLNHDAMYWYRQDPGQGLRLIYYSQIVNDFQKGDIAEGYSVSREKKESFPLTVTSAQKNPTAFYLCASSIVGTGNEKLFFGSGTQLSVL.

The rearrangement joins TRBV7-3 to TRBJ1-6; 7 bases line up with TRBD1. The CDR3 totals 15 residues. V shed 4 bases and J 9 bases; nucleotides not matched to a gene: 9. CDR1 is SGHTA and CDR2 is FQGTGA in the germline V gene. DNA of the CDR3: TGTGCCAGCAGCTCCCTGGGGACAGCCTCTTCACCCCTCCACTTT. Its translation is CASSSLGTASSPLHF.

This clone was picked up a small number of times. The CDR3 here is CASLAPGQETQYF. The CDR3, as DNA: TGTGCCAGCCTCGCGCCGGGCCAAGAGACCCAGTACTTC. The chain recombines TRBV28 with TRBJ2-5; D not certain. The length of the CDR3 is 13 residues. The V and J ends lost 8 bases and 1 base respectively, with 11 bases between them. The V gene's germline CDR1 is MDHEN and CDR2 SYDVKM. Full variable domain (rest looked up from reference TRBV28 and TRBJ2-5): DVKVTQSSRYLVKRTGEKVFLECVQDMDHENMFWYRQDPGLGLRLIYFSYDVKMKEKGDIPEGYSVSREKKERFSLILESASTNQTSMYLCASLAPGQETQYFGPGTRLLVL.

This sequence joins TRBV29-1 and TRBJ2-2, with 9 nucleotides matching TRBD2. This CDR3 spans 16 amino acids. The J segment lost 3 bases and the V segment lost 5 bases, leaving 10 bases of the junction unmatched. Per germline, CDR1 SQVTM and CDR2 ANQGSEA. The CDR3: CSVPAGGGTYTGELFF. The DNA for the CDR3 is TGCAGCGTTCCCGCGGGGGGGGGAACGTACACCGGGGAGCTGTTTTTT.

The sample holds one count of this clone. The chain is built from TRBV7-6 and TRBJ2-3; 10 positions agree with TRBD2. CDR1 is SGHVS, CDR2 FNYEAQ, per germline. The junction had 9 bases not matched to a gene; V was cut back by 5 bases and J by 7 bases. CDR3 length: 15 amino acids. The CDR3 loop reads CASSPLILAGNTQYF. CDR3 sequence (DNA): TGTGCCAGCAGCCCTTTAATACTAGCGGGAAATACGCAGTATTTT.

V and J are TRBV6-5 and TRBJ1-5, with TRBD1 matching 7 bases. CDR3 size: 15 residues. Per germline, CDR1 MNHEY and CDR2 SVGAGI. The V gene end was trimmed by 6 bases and the J gene end by 7 bases; junction bases not matched to a gene: 12. The CDR3 nucleotides read TGTGCCAGCAGCCTACAGGGGCGCCTTGGGCAGCCCCAGCATTTT. It translates to CASSLQGRLGQPQHF.

V usage is TRBV27 and J usage is TRBJ2-7; 7 bases map to TRBD2. Germline V CDR1 and CDR2: MNHEY, SMNVEV (reference sequence). The V segment lost 7 bases and the J segment 0 bases; nucleotides outside the gene matches: 12. There are 16 residues in the CDR3. CDR3 DNA: TGTGCCAGCACCTTACTAGGCGGGGGTAGCTCCTACGAGCAGTACTTC. This gives the protein CASTLLGGGSSYEQYF.

The DNA of the CDR3 is TGTGCCAGCCAGAAAGGCGGGAGGGCCAAAGAGACCCAGTACTTC. This encodes CASQKGGRAKETQYF. The chain recombines TRBV28 with TRBJ2-5; 9 bases line up with TRBD2. CDR1 is MDHEN, CDR2 SYDVKM, per germline. The CDR3 spans 15 residues. Germline trimming cut 8 bases from V and 3 bases from J; bases unmatched to any gene: 10.

On this clone: Sequence at one end of the junction differs from germline and may be a read error. The chain uses TRBV3-1 (or the pseudogene TRBV3-2) and TRBJ2-5, with D unresolved. The CDR3 runs to 12 residues. Germline-derived CDR1 and CDR2 are LGHDT and YNNKEL (reference sequence). CDR3 in amino acids: CASSQDGEIQYF. The CDR3 bases are TGTGCCAGCAGCCAAGATGGAGAGATCCAGTACTTC.

This clone was seen just once. The chain has TRBV7-9 and TRBJ1-2; possible D gene TRBD1, 5 bases. The germline gives CDR1 SEHNR, CDR2 FQNEAQ (reference sequence). This CDR3 spans 13 amino acids. With 0 bases removed from V and 3 bases from J, the gap between germline ends came to 5 bases. CDR3 coding DNA: TGTGCCAGCAGCTTAGCACAGGACTATGGCTACACCTTC. Translated: CASSLAQDYGYTF.

The J gene is TRBJ2-5, the V gene TRBV7-2, with TRBD2 identical over 8 bases. The CDR3 covers 15 residues. Trimming removed 6 bases from V and 5 bases from J; junction bases left unmatched: 11. The germline V gene has CDR1 SGHTA and CDR2 FQGNSA. The CDR3: CASRGGLAPTETQYF. In nucleotides, the CDR3 is TGTGCCAGCAGGGGTGGACTAGCTCCTACTGAGACCCAGTACTTC. Using reference TRBV7-2 and TRBJ2-5 for the parts outside the CDR3, the full variable domain is GAGVSQSPSNKVTEKGKDVELRCDPISGHTALYWYRQSLGQGLEFLIYFQGNSAPDKSGLPSDRFSAERTGGSVSTLTIQRTQQEDSAVYLCASRGGLAPTETQYFGPGTRLLVL.

V is TRBV5-1 and J is TRBJ2-7; 7 bases map to TRBD2. With V trimmed by 0 bases and J by 2 bases, 11 bases remained unmatched. The CDR3 totals 17 residues. Germline CDR1 reads SGHRS; CDR2 reads YFSETQ. CDR3 bases: TGCGCCAGCAGCTTGGCCGGGCTAGCGGATAACGCCTACGAGCAGTACTTC. It codes for CASSLAGLADNAYEQYF.

V and J are TRBV19 and TRBJ2-7; 7 bases fit TRBD2. The CDR3 spans 15 residues. V shed 5 bases, J shed 7 bases, and the junction held 14 bases outside the gene matches. Germline V gives CDR1 LNHDA, CDR2 SQIVND (reference sequence). CDR3 residues: CASSDPAGRSEEQYF. DNA for the CDR3: TGTGCCAGTAGTGACCCAGCGGGACGAAGTGAAGAGCAGTACTTC.

The chain recombines TRBV2 with TRBJ1-5; tentatively, D is TRBD1 (5 bases). This CDR3 region has 14 residues. The ends were cut back, 8 bases at V and 5 bases at J, with 16 bases in the middle. Per germline, CDR1 SNHLY and CDR2 FYNNEI. CDR3 residues: CASAGRGGDQPQHF. The CDR3 nucleotides read TGTGCCAGCGCCGGCCGGGGCGGGGATCAGCCCCAGCATTTT.

In this sample, this clone turned up a few times. The rearrangement links TRBV5-4 to TRBJ2-3; D remains ambiguous. V shed 0 bases and J shed 7 bases, with 15 bases lying between them. Germline V gene data show CDR1 as SGHNT and CDR2 as YYREEE (reference sequence). The CDR3 is 15 residues long. Written as DNA, the CDR3 is TGTGCCAGCAGCTTGGCGGCGCTAGGAGACTATACGCAGTATTTT. It translates to CASSLAALGDYTQYF.

Concerning this clone: Other DNA sequences in the sample encode the same CDR3. The J gene is TRBJ2-3, the V gene TRBV7-2, with unresolved D. Germline V lookup: CDR1 SGHTA, CDR2 FQGNSA. The CDR3 sequence is 12 residues long. Trimming removed 5 bases at V and 2 bases at J, with 5 bases between. DNA of the CDR3: TGTGCCAGCAGCCCTTACACAGATACGCAGTATTTT. This gives the protein CASSPYTDTQYF.